A selection of T cell receptor beta chains follows, all from one sample in a study of beta chain features in type 1 diabetes. Clones were sequenced by immunoSEQ multiplex PCR, and TCRdb holds only the in-frame ones, with some missing. The profile shows around 97,000 clones, roughly 28% of them singletons. The sequencing sample was made of central memory CD4+ T cells from blood. The receptors derive from a woman between 18 and 29 years old with type 1 diabetes. CDR3s include the opening cysteine and the closing phenylalanine or tryptophan. The D gene is left open where the match is weak. The size of a clone is reported for some rows only, either as once, few or many, or as a class for expanded clones.

size,J,V,length,D,CDR3,DNA
.,TRBJ1-1,TRBV5-1,15,.,CASSLLGDNNTEAFF,TGCGCCAGCAGCTTGTTAGGGGACAATAACACTGAAGCTTTCTTT
.,TRBJ2-2,TRBV2,15,TRBD1,CASAGDRANTGELFF,TGTGCCAGCGCGGGGGACAGGGCTAACACCGGGGAGCTGTTTTTT
.,TRBJ2-7,TRBV2,12,.,CASRQESYEQYF,TGTGCCAGCAGACAGGAATCCTACGAGCAGTACTTC
.,TRBJ1-1,TRBV15,14,.,CATSRKPASAEAFF,TGTGCCACCAGCCGAAAACCGGCAAGCGCTGAAGCTTTCTTT
few,TRBJ2-7,TRBV28,15,TRBD2,CASSSQTSARYEQYF,TGTGCCAGCAGCTCCCAGACTAGCGCCCGCTACGAGCAGTACTTC
few,TRBJ1-5,TRBV4-1,16,TRBD1,CASSQELGQGWQPQHF,TGCGCCAGCAGCCAAGAATTGGGACAGGGCTGGCAGCCCCAGCATTTT
.,TRBJ1-1,TRBV29-1,13,.,CSVRRDMNTEAFF,TGCAGCGTCCGAAGGGACATGAACACTGAAGCTTTCTTT
.,TRBJ2-7,TRBV7-6,18,TRBD1,CASSLEGSAGGRVGEQYF,TGTGCCAGCAGCTTAGAGGGGTCGGCAGGGGGACGAGTAGGAGAGCAGTACTTC
few,TRBJ1-2,TRBV28,15,TRBD1,CASSPPDRVRYGYTF,TGTGCCAGCAGTCCCCCGGACAGGGTTAGATATGGCTACACCTTC
.,TRBJ2-2,TRBV5-1,19,TRBD1,CASSLAGQSGLARTGELFF,TGCGCCAGCAGCTTGGCGGGACAGTCCGGATTGGCGAGAACCGGGGAGCTGTTTTTT
.,TRBJ2-5,TRBV2,12,.,CASSEARETQYF,TGTGCCAGCAGTGAAGCTAGAGAGACCCAGTACTTC
.,TRBJ1-2,TRBV30,11,.,CAWGTLYGYTF,TGTGCCTGGGGGACTCTATATGGCTACACCTTC
.,TRBJ2-7,TRBV2,14,.,CATQMNLGVSEQYF,TGTGCCACTCAGATGAATTTGGGAGTCTCCGAGCAGTACTTC
.,TRBJ2-4,TRBV5-6,16,TRBD2,CASSYGLAGAKNIQYF,TGTGCCAGCAGCTATGGACTAGCGGGAGCCAAAAACATTCAGTACTTC
.,TRBJ2-3,TRBV10-3,14,TRBD2,CAISGAGGTDTQYF,TGTGCCATCAGTGGAGCGGGAGGTACAGATACGCAGTATTTT
.,TRBJ2-1,TRBV11-2,16,TRBD2,CASRFLAGGSHNEQFF,TGTGCCAGCAGATTTTTAGCGGGAGGTTCCCACAATGAGCAGTTCTTC
.,TRBJ2-3,TRBV7-8,13,.,CASSLGLADTQYF,TGTGCCAGCAGCTTAGGCTTAGCGGATACGCAGTATTTT
few,TRBJ1-1,TRBV18,13,.,CASSPPNSGRAFF,TGTGCCAGCTCACCCCCCAATTCGGGGAGGGCTTTCTTT
.,TRBJ2-7,TRBV5-5,17,.,CASSLGIGRDVRYEQYF,TGTGCCAGCAGCTTGGGTATAGGGCGGGATGTTCGGTACGAGCAGTACTTC
few,TRBJ2-1,TRBV15,17,TRBD2,CATTGSGSVGSYNEQFF,TGTGCCACCACGGGTAGCGGGAGCGTAGGCTCCTACAATGAGCAGTTCTTC
.,TRBJ2-1,TRBV5-1,11,TRBD1,CASSYRTGQFF,TGCGCCAGCAGCTACAGGACAGGGCAGTTCTTC
.,TRBJ2-1,TRBV5-1,15,.,CASSLVGQGNNEQFF,TGCGCCAGCAGCTTGGTAGGGCAGGGTAACAATGAGCAGTTCTTC
.,TRBJ2-5,TRBV2,12,.,CASSELRETQYF,TGTGCCAGCAGTGAATTGAGGGAGACCCAGTACTTC
.,TRBJ2-3,TRBV28,16,.,CASRPADFISTDTQYF,TGTGCCAGCAGGCCGGCGGATTTTATTAGCACAGATACGCAGTATTTT
few,TRBJ2-1,TRBV2,15,TRBD2,CASSAERETYNEQFF,TGTGCCAGCAGTGCGGAGCGGGAGACCTACAATGAGCAGTTCTTC
few,TRBJ1-5,TRBV7-2,12,.,CASSSPGQPQHF,TGTGCCAGCAGCTCCCCGGGTCAGCCCCAGCATTTT
.,TRBJ1-2,TRBV29-1,13,.,CSVAAQDNYGYTF,TGCAGCGTTGCGGCACAGGACAACTATGGCTACACCTTC
few,TRBJ2-3,TRBV5-1,15,TRBD2,CASQTSGNPTDTQYF,TGCGCCAGCCAGACTAGCGGGAACCCAACAGATACGCAGTATTTT
.,TRBJ2-5,TRBV6-6,14,TRBD1,CASTHPDREETQYF,TGTGCCAGCACCCACCCCGACAGGGAGGAGACCCAGTACTTC
.,TRBJ1-4,TRBV5-1,14,TRBD1,CASRTGEAHEKLFF,TGCGCCAGCCGGACAGGGGAGGCACATGAAAAACTGTTTTTT
.,TRBJ2-5,TRBV5-1,17,TRBD1,CASSSRGTGAVIETQYF,TGCGCCAGCAGCTCCCGTGGGACAGGGGCCGTGATAGAGACCCAGTACTTC
.,TRBJ1-1,TRBV5-1,12,.,CASSLSGYEAFF,TGCGCCAGCAGCTTGTCAGGGTATGAAGCTTTCTTT
few,TRBJ2-5,TRBV19,14,TRBD1,CASRLRQGGETQYF,TGTGCCAGTAGACTCCGACAGGGCGGAGAGACCCAGTACTTC
.,TRBJ2-1,TRBV28,15,.,CASSRDLNSYNEQFF,TGTGCCAGCAGTCGCGACTTGAACTCCTACAATGAGCAGTTCTTC
few,TRBJ2-1,TRBV11-3,18,TRBD2,CASSLQAGGPGRYNEQFF,TGTGCCAGCAGCTTACAAGCGGGAGGCCCGGGGCGGTACAATGAGCAGTTCTTC
.,TRBJ1-2,TRBV6-5,13,.,CASSDPDRYGYTF,TGTGCCAGCAGTGACCCAGACAGATATGGCTACACCTTC
.,TRBJ2-7,TRBV19,14,.,CASSSGGGVQQAYF,TGTGCCAGTAGTAGTGGAGGGGGCGTCCAACAGGCGTACTTC
.,TRBJ1-4,TRBV18,13,TRBD1,CASSAGQNEKLFF,TGTGCCAGCTCAGCGGGACAGAATGAAAAACTGTTTTTT
few,TRBJ1-5,TRBV30,14,TRBD1,CAWSGTGNNQPQHF,TGTGCCTGGAGTGGGACAGGGAACAATCAGCCCCAGCATTTT
.,TRBJ1-1,TRBV25-1,13,.,CASSDPGRDEAFF,TGTGCCAGCAGTGATCCCGGCAGGGATGAAGCTTTCTTT
few,TRBJ2-3,TRBV28,16,TRBD2,CASSFATSGSTYTQYF,TGTGCCAGCAGTTTTGCTACTAGCGGGAGTACCTATACGCAGTATTTT
.,TRBJ1-1,TRBV6-5,12,.,CASRGLPTEAFF,TGTGCCAGCAGGGGACTTCCCACTGAAGCTTTCTTT
few,TRBJ2-1,TRBV5-1,17,TRBD2,CASSFYLAGGKSNEQFF,TGCGCCAGCAGCTTTTACTTAGCGGGAGGGAAGTCCAATGAGCAGTTCTTC
.,TRBJ1-5,TRBV29-1,14,TRBD1,CSVGTGGVGQPQHF,TGCAGCGTTGGGACAGGGGGCGTGGGACAGCCCCAGCATTTT
.,TRBJ1-2,TRBV4-3,15,TRBD1,CASSQEDRGGYGYTF,TGCGCCAGCAGCCAAGAGGACAGGGGGGGCTATGGCTACACCTTC
.,TRBJ2-7,TRBV30,15,.,CAWSPSRRSRYEQYF,TGTGCCTGGAGTCCCTCGCGGAGGAGTAGGTACGAGCAGTACTTC
few,TRBJ1-5,TRBV2,14,.,CASSRGSSNQPQHF,TGTGCCAGCAGCAGGGGATCTAGCAATCAGCCCCAGCATTTT
.,TRBJ2-7,TRBV5-6,11,.,CASSLGYEQYF,TGTGCCAGCAGTCTAGGCTACGAGCAGTACTTC
few,TRBJ2-7,TRBV7-2,14,.,CASSPRGAPYEQYF,TGTGCCAGCAGCCCCAGGGGAGCCCCCTACGAGCAGTACTTC